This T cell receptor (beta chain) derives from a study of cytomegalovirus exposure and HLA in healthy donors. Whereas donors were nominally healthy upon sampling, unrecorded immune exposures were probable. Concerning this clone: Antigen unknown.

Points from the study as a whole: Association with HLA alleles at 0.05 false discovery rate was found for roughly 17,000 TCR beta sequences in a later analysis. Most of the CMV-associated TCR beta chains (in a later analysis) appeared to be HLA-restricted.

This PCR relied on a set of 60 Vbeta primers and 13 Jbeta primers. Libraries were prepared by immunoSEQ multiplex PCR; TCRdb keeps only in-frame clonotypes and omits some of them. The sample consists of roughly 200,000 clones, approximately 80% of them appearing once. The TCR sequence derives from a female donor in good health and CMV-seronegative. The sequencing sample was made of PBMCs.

The CDR3 is CASSVGTSGRGRGYNEQFF. CDR3 nucleotides: TGCGCCAGCAGCGTAGGGACTAGCGGGAGGGGTAGGGGTTACAATGAGCAGTTCTTC. The rearrangement uses TRBV5-1 and TRBJ2-1, with 16 nucleotides matching TRBD2. CDR1 is SGHRS, CDR2 YFSETQ, per germline. The CDR3 runs to 19 residues. Trimming took 4 bases from V and 4 from J; bases not matched to a gene: 11.